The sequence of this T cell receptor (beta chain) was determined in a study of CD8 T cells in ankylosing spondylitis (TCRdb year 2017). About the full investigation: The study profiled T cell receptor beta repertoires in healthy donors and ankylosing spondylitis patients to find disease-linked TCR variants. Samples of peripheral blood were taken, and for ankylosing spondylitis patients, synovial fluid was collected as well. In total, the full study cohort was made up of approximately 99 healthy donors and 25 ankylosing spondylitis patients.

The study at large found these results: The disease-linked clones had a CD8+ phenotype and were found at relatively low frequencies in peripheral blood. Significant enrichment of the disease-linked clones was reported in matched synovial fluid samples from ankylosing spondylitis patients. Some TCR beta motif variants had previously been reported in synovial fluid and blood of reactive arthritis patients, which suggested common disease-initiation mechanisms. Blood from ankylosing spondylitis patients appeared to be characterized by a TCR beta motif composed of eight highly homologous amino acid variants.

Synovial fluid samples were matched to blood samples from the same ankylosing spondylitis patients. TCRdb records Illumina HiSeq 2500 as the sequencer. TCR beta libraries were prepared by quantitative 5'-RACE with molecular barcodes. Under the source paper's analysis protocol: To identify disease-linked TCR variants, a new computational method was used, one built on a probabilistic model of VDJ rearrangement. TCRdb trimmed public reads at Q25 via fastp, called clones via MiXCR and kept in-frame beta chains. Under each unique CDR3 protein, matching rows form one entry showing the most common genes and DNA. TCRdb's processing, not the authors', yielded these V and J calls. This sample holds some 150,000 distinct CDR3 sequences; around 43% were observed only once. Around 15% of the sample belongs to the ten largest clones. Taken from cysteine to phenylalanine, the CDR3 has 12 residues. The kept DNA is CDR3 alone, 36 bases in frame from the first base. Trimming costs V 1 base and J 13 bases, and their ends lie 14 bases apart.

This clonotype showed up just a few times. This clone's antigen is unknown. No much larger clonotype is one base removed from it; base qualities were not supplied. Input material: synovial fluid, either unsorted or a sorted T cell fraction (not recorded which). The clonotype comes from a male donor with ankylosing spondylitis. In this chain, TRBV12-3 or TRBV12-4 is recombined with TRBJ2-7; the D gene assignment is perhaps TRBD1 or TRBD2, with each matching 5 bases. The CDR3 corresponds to CASSLDITGGYF. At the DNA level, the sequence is TGTGCCAGCAGTTTAGATATCACAGGAGGATACTTC.